These 20 T cell receptor beta chains share one sample of origin, sequenced in a study of cytomegalovirus exposure and HLA in healthy donors. PCR used 60 Vbeta primers and 13 Jbeta primers. Sequencing used immunoSEQ multiplex PCR; TCRdb keeps in-frame clones, though not all of them. The profile shows about 160,000 clones, over 65% of them singletons. What was sequenced was PBMCs. Receptor source: a female donor in good health and CMV-seronegative.

V and J are TRBV2 and TRBJ2-1; 12 bases fit TRBD2. Losses at the gene ends were 4 bases for V and 9 bases for J; bases not matched to a gene: 4. The V gene's germline CDR1 is SNHLY and CDR2 FYNNEI. The CDR3 is 14 residues long. CDR3: CASSGLAGGLEQFF. Written as DNA, the CDR3 is TGTGCCAGCAGTGGGCTAGCGGGGGGGCTTGAGCAGTTCTTC.

The genes are TRBV6-4 and TRBJ2-5, with a tentative D call TRBD1 (6 bases). The CDR3 totals 16 residues. Trimming removed 4 bases from V and 5 bases from J, with 20 bases in between. In germline, CDR1 is MRHNA, CDR2 SNTAGT. The chain's CDR3 is CASSVLQGHAGETQYF. The CDR3 nucleotides are TGTGCCAGCAGTGTCCTACAGGGCCACGCCGGGGAGACCCAGTACTTC.

This clone has a single count. The V gene is TRBV2, the J gene TRBJ2-1, with 10 nucleotides matching TRBD2. The CDR3 has 15 amino acids. V gave up 3 bases and J gave up 5 bases; unmatched junction bases: 4. Germline CDR1 reads SNHLY; CDR2 reads FYNNEI. CDR3 in amino acids: CASSEGLAGDNEQFF. CDR3 coding DNA: TGTGCCAGCAGTGAGGGGCTAGCGGGAGACAATGAGCAGTTCTTC.

The chain recombines TRBV28 with TRBJ1-2; D may be TRBD1 (6 bases). Germline values: CDR1 MDHEN, CDR2 SYDVKM. The CDR3 is 13 amino acids. Trimming cost V 0 bases and J 8 bases, with 10 bases left between them. This CDR3 reads CASSLWTGWGYTF. In DNA form, the CDR3 reads TGTGCCAGCAGTTTATGGACAGGCTGGGGCTACACCTTC.

This chain uses TRBV6-5 with TRBJ2-3; tentative D call: TRBD2 (6 bases). This CDR3 has 14 amino acids. V lost 0 bases, J lost 4 bases, and 8 bases lay in between. CDR1 MNHEY and CDR2 SVGAGI come from the germline V gene. The CDR3 nucleotides read TGTGCCAGCAGTTACTCCCCGGGGGCAGATACGCAGTATTTT. Encoded protein: CASSYSPGADTQYF.

The J gene is TRBJ1-2, the V gene TRBV7-9; 9 positions agree with TRBD1. With V trimmed by 6 bases and J by 8 bases, 7 bases remained unmatched. Germline V gene data show CDR1 as SEHNR and CDR2 as FQNEAQ (reference sequence). This CDR3 region has 13 residues. The CDR3 here is CASRSTGGSGYTF. In nucleotides, the CDR3 is TGTGCCAGCAGGTCGACAGGGGGGAGCGGCTACACCTTC.

J is TRBJ2-3 and V is TRBV29-1; 7 bases line up with TRBD2. This CDR3 is 15 amino acids long. J was trimmed by 1 base and V by 0 bases; bases with no gene match: 4. Germline lookup yields CDR1 SQVTM and CDR2 ANQGSEA. CDR3 in amino acids: CSVEDLGGGTDTQYF. CDR3 coding DNA: TGCAGCGTTGAAGATTTGGGGGGGGGCACAGATACGCAGTATTTT.

This clone was found once. CDR3 region: CASSLARDRLTGELFF. The CDR3 nucleotides are TGTGCCAGCAGCTTGGCCCGGGACAGACTGACCGGGGAGCTGTTTTTT. The chain links TRBV5-4 to TRBJ2-2, with TRBD1 matching 7 bases. CDR1 SGHNT and CDR2 YYREEE come from the germline V gene (reference sequence). The CDR3 runs 16 residues. Trimming at V came to 0 bases and at J to 5 bases, leaving 7 bases not matched to a gene.

V usage is TRBV21-1 and J usage is TRBJ2-7; TRBD1, the D gene given by the table, was not confirmed from the DNA. TRBV21-1 is deemed a pseudogene. This CDR3 comprises 12 residues. The chain's CDR3 is CASTPGSHEQYF. CDR3 nucleotides: TGTGCCAGCACCCCAGGGTCCCACGAGCAGTACTTC.

The chain couples TRBV7-9 to TRBJ2-1; maybe TRBD2 (6 bases). V was trimmed by 8 bases and J by 4 bases, leaving 12 bases between them. Germline values: CDR1 SEHNR, CDR2 FQNEAQ (reference sequence). This CDR3 comprises 13 residues. The CDR3, as DNA: TGTGCCAGCTGCGCGGGGTTATACAATGAGCAGTTCTTC. This gives the protein CASCAGLYNEQFF.

The gene calls are TRBV10-3 and TRBJ1-2; the match to TRBD1 covers 7 bases. The CDR3 has 14 amino acids. Germline loops: CDR1 ENHRY, CDR2 SYGVKD. J was trimmed by 4 bases and V by 4 bases; bases with no gene match: 6. The DNA for the CDR3 is TGTGCCATCAGTGTAGCCGGGACAGCCTATGGCTACACCTTC. This sequence encodes CAISVAGTAYGYTF.

This chain connects TRBV11-3 to TRBJ2-1, with 7 bases that match TRBD2. Germline CDR1 and CDR2: SGHNT and YENEEA. The CDR3 totals 17 residues. After removal of 6 bases from V and 5 bases from J, the junction contained 16 bases not matched to a gene. As DNA, the CDR3 is TGTGCCAGCAGTAAGAGGAGCGGGAAGGCCCCCCACAATGAGCAGTTCTTC. Residues: CASSKRSGKAPHNEQFF.

This clone was detected only a few times. The gene calls are TRBV23-1 and TRBJ2-1; 8 bases match TRBD1. TRBV23-1 has ORF status, its function being uncertain. CDR3 length: 16 amino acids. The junction had 8 bases not matched to a gene; V was cut back by 0 bases and J by 7 bases. CDR3 sequence: CASSQSHPGTGNEQFF. In DNA, the CDR3 is TGCGCCAGCAGTCAATCTCACCCCGGGACAGGAAATGAGCAGTTCTTC.

The chain combines TRBV5-5 with TRBJ2-3; 13 bases agree with TRBD2. Germline-derived CDR1 and CDR2 are SGHKS and YYEKEE (reference sequence). J lost 4 bases, V lost 5 bases, and 4 bases had no gene match. The CDR3 covers 15 residues. The CDR3 reads CASSRGLAGADTQYF. The DNA for the CDR3 is TGTGCCAGCAGTCGCGGACTAGCGGGGGCAGATACGCAGTATTTT.

V and J are TRBV4-3 and TRBJ2-2; D is unresolved. Germline CDR1 and CDR2: LGHNA and YSLEER. Trimming removed 0 bases from V and 5 bases from J, with 13 bases in between. This CDR3 has 16 residues. CDR3 sequence: CASSQEPLLLTGELFF. The DNA of the CDR3 is TGCGCCAGCAGCCAAGAGCCCTTACTATTAACCGGGGAGCTGTTTTTT.

V is TRBV11-3 and J is TRBJ2-7; 9 bases map to TRBD2. The germline gives CDR1 SGHNT, CDR2 YENEEA. This CDR3 has 17 residues. Trimming took 5 bases from V and 3 from J; bases not matched to a gene: 14. The CDR3 is CASSPRRASGKSYEQYF. CDR3 bases: TGTGCCAGCAGCCCGCGCAGGGCTAGCGGGAAGAGCTACGAGCAGTACTTC.

The CDR3 is CASSSTGKGEKLFF. The CDR3 DNA follows: TGTGCCAGCAGCTCGACAGGGAAGGGGGAAAAACTGTTTTTT. The V and J genes are TRBV7-9 and TRBJ1-4; 7 nucleotides line up with TRBD1. This CDR3 is built from 14 residues. Trimming removed 4 bases from V and 8 bases from J; junction bases left unmatched: 7. Germline values: CDR1 SEHNR, CDR2 FQNEAQ (reference sequence). Variable domain in full (rest from reference TRBV7-9 and TRBJ1-4): DTGVSQNPRHKITKRGQNVTFRCDPISEHNRLYWYRQTLGQGPEFLTYFQNEAQLEKSRLLSDRFSAERPKGSFSTLEIQRTEQGDSAMYLCASSSTGKGEKLFFGSGTQLSVL.

As DNA, the CDR3 is TGTGCCAGCAGCTCCTGGGGGTTGGGACAGCAAGAGACCCAGTACTTC. Amino acid sequence: CASSSWGLGQQETQYF. The chain couples TRBV5-4 to TRBJ2-5; 7 bases match TRBD1. Germline lookup yields CDR1 SGHNT and CDR2 YYREEE (reference sequence). The length of the CDR3 is 16 residues. With V trimmed by 3 bases and J by 2 bases, 10 bases remained unmatched.

V is TRBV21-1 and J is TRBJ1-5. TRBV21-1 is recorded as a pseudogene. The CDR3 sequence is 17 residues long. This chain's CDR3 is CASSKEGGSKGNQPQHF. In DNA form, the CDR3 reads TGTGCCAGCAGCAAAGAAGGAGGCAGTAAAGGGAATCAGCCCCAGCATTTT.

This clone was observed a few times. The CDR3 is CASRRNPGLAGGIGTDTQYF. CDR3 nucleotides: TGCGCCAGCAGGCGAAATCCGGGACTAGCGGGAGGAATAGGCACAGATACGCAGTATTTT. The V and J genes are TRBV4-1 and TRBJ2-3, with TRBD2 identical over 15 bases. The V gene end was trimmed by 6 bases and the J gene end by 1 base; junction bases not matched to a gene: 14. Germline CDR1 and CDR2: MGHRA and YSYEKL. This CDR3 spans 20 amino acids.